One sample yielded the 4 T cell receptor beta chains listed below, sequenced in a study of blood T cell repertoires in COVID-19. Only in-frame clones appear in the TCRdb table, and some are missing; sequencing was by immunoSEQ multiplex PCR. The data contain 84,000 or so clones, about 81% of them singletons. Source material: peripheral blood. The source of these receptors is a human donor in a cohort sampled during active COVID-19.

This clone is judged medium-sized. The gene calls are TRBV28 and TRBJ2-1; tentative D call: TRBD1 (6 bases). The CDR3 runs 17 residues. V lost 4 bases, J lost 3 bases, and 19 bases lay in between. Looked up from germline, CDR1 is MDHEN and CDR2 is SYDVKM. The CDR3 sequence is CASSSQGLDALYNEQFF. CDR3 sequence (DNA): TGTGCCAGCAGTTCCCAGGGGTTGGACGCTCTCTACAATGAGCAGTTCTTC.

V and J are TRBV5-1 and TRBJ1-4, with TRBD1 as a possible D gene (6 bases). Germline loops: CDR1 SGHRS, CDR2 YFSETQ. The V end lost 4 bases, the J end lost 6 bases, and 10 bases lay between the germline ends. This CDR3 contains 13 residues. The CDR3 DNA sequence: TGCGCCAGCAGCCGACAGGTAGATGAAAAACTGTTTTTT. This gives the protein CASSRQVDEKLFF.

This chain uses TRBV24-1 with TRBJ1-2; D possibly corresponds to TRBD1 (5 bases). From germline, CDR1 is KGHDR and CDR2 SFDVKD. V lost 3 bases, J lost 3 bases, and 10 bases lay in between. CDR3 length: 14 amino acids. The CDR3 region is CATSDGRGHYGYTF. In nucleotides, the CDR3 is TGTGCCACCAGTGATGGAAGGGGCCACTATGGCTACACCTTC.

The rearrangement uses TRBV5-4 and TRBJ2-3, with 7 positions matching TRBD2. The germline CDR1 and CDR2 sequences are SGHNT and YYREEE (reference sequence). The CDR3 has 16 residues. V was pared by 0 bases and J by 0 bases, with 4 bases of the junction left unmatched. As DNA, the CDR3 is TGTGCCAGCAGCTTGGGGGGCGGGGGTAGCACAGATACGCAGTATTTT. Translating gives CASSLGGGGSTDTQYF.